This T cell receptor beta chain appears in the sequencing data of a study of shared clonotypes between healthy human individuals. Study as a whole: Each donor's CD8 memory used one plate, CD8 naive two, each CD4 subset three.

Naive CD8 cells lacked CD45RO, underwent positive selection for CCR7 and left out terminally differentiated effector memory CD45RA+ cells. Genomic DNA (from each subset) was split evenly across several immunoSEQ plates. On sorted subsets, replicate PCRs used 150 to 250 ng DNA, or about 30,000 T cell genomes. Profiled with immunoSEQ multiplex PCR; TCRdb holds only in-frame clones, not every one. Of about 2 million clones detected, about 95% appear once; the ten largest clones hold more than 0.95%. Germline CDR1 and CDR2: SGHDT and YYEEEE. V lost 0 bases, J lost 7 bases, and 16 bases lay in between. The CDR3 is 16 residues long.

The sequencing input was naive CD8+ T cells sorted from blood. This receptor was taken from a man between 18 and 29 years old in good health. The chain has TRBV5-6 and TRBJ2-2; D may be TRBD2 (6 bases). The CDR3: CASSLAWGRKDGELFF. DNA of the CDR3: TGTGCCAGCAGCTTGGCCTGGGGGAGGAAGGACGGGGAGCTGTTTTTT.